The rows below give T cell receptor beta chains drawn from one sample of a study of T-cell reconstitution after alpha-beta-depleted transplantation in children. TCRdb redid the calling of the PCR reads with MiXCR, one entry per CDR3 protein. This table has approximately 240,000 distinct CDR3 sequences, under 9.5% appearing once. The sequencing used PBMCs from the stem cell graft donor, collected from the stem cell graft. The receptors originated from a human donor who donated a stem cell graft to a child with acute lymphoblastic leukemia. The CDR3 runs from the conserved cysteine through the conserved F or W. D genes are given only for firm matches. The size field is filled for only some rows; it gives once, few, many or a size class.

v_call	j_call	clone_size	d_call	cdr3_aa	cdr3_nt
TRBV2	TRBJ2-5	.	.	CASSETAGQETQYF	TGTGCCAGCAGTGAAACTGCGGGGCAAGAGACCCAGTACTTC
TRBV12-3/TRBV12-4	TRBJ2-7	many	.	CASSLTGQSYEQYF	TGTGCCAGCAGTTTAACAGGGCAATCCTACGAGCAGTACTTC
TRBV5-1	TRBJ2-3	many	.	CASSLGQITDTQYF	TGCGCCAGCAGCTTGGGACAGATCACAGATACGCAGTATTTT
TRBV11-3	TRBJ2-1	.	TRBD2	CASSQTGTKYNEQFF	TGTGCCAGCAGCCAAACCGGGACTAAGTACAATGAGCAGTTCTTC
TRBV11-2	TRBJ2-5	.	TRBD2	CASSAIPLAVQETQYF	TGTGCCAGCAGCGCTATCCCTCTAGCGGTCCAAGAGACCCAGTACTTC
TRBV5-1	TRBJ2-7	.	TRBD1	CASSLYGQGTEQYF	TGCGCCAGCAGCTTGTATGGACAGGGCACCGAGCAGTACTTC
TRBV5-6	TRBJ2-5	few	TRBD2	CASSPGGSPQETQYF	TGTGCCAGCAGCCCGGGAGGCTCACCCCAAGAGACCCAGTACTTC
TRBV5-5	TRBJ2-2	.	.	CASRVLDTSNTGELFF	TGTGCCAGCAGGGTTTTGGATACCTCGAATACCGGGGAGCTGTTTTTT
TRBV3-1	TRBJ1-3	once	TRBD1	CASTKDWGQSGNTIYF	TGTGCCAGCACCAAAGATTGGGGACAGTCTGGAAACACCATATATTTT
TRBV10-3	TRBJ2-2	many	.	CATDVGVANTGELFF	TGTGCCACCGACGTGGGGGTCGCGAACACCGGGGAGCTGTTTTTT
TRBV3-1	TRBJ2-7	many	.	CASSLSAYEQYF	TGTGCCAGCAGCCTGTCGGCCTACGAGCAGTACTTC
TRBV20-1	TRBJ1-4	few	.	CSASRQPDEKLFF	TGCAGTGCTAGTCGGCAGCCGGATGAAAAACTGTTTTTT
TRBV7-7	TRBJ2-5	many	.	CASSLGHQETQYF	TGTGCCAGCAGCTTAGGACATCAAGAGACCCAGTACTTC
TRBV5-6	TRBJ2-1	few	TRBD1	CASSLRGPRGGSEQFF	TGTGCCAGCAGCTTGAGGGGGCCAAGGGGTGGGAGTGAGCAGTTCTTC
TRBV29-1	TRBJ2-5	many	.	CSARGRFLETQYF	TGCAGCGCCCGAGGACGATTTCTAGAGACCCAGTACTTC